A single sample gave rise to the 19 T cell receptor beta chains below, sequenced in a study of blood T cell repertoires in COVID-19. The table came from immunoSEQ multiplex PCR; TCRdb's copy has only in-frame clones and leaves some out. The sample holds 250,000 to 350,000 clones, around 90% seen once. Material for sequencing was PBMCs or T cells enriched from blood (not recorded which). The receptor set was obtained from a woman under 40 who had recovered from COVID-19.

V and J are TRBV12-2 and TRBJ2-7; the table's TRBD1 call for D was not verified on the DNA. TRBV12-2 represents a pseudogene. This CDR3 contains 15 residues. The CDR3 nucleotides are TGTGCAAGTCGCTTAGAGCAGGGGTCATACTACGAGCAGTACTTC. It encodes CASRLEQGSYYEQYF.

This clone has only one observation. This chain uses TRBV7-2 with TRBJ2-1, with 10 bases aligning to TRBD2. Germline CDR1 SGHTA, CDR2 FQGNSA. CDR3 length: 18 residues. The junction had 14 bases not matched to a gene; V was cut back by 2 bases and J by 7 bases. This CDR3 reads CASSLTSRLAGTRNEQFF. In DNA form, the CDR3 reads TGTGCCAGCAGCTTAACGAGTAGACTAGCGGGTACTAGGAATGAGCAGTTCTTC.

Here the CDR3 reads CASPPGTSGVRTDTQYF. In DNA form, the CDR3 reads TGTGCCAGCCCCCCCGGGACTAGCGGAGTTAGGACAGATACGCAGTATTTT. V is TRBV2 and J is TRBJ2-3; the match to TRBD2 covers 11 bases. This CDR3 comprises 17 residues. The germline CDR1 and CDR2 sequences are SNHLY and FYNNEI. V shed 8 bases and J 3 bases; nucleotides not matched to a gene: 13.

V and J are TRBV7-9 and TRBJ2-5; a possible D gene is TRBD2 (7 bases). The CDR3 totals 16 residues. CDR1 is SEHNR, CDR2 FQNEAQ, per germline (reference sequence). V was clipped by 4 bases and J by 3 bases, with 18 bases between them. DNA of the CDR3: TGTGCCAGCAGCTGGAACGGGGGGCGCCGGGAAGAGACCCAGTACTTC. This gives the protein CASSWNGGRREETQYF.

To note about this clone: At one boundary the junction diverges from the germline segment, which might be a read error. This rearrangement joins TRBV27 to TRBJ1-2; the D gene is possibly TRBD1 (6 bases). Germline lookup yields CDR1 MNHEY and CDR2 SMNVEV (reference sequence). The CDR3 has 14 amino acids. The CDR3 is CAGSLNGQPYGYTF. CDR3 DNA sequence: TGTGCCGGCAGTTTAAACGGACAGCCCTATGGCTACACCTTC.

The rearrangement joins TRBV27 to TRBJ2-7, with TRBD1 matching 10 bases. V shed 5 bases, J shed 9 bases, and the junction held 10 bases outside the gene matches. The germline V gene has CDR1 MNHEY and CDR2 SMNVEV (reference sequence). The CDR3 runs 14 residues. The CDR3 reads CASSRTGGGMWQYF. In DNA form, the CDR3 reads TGTGCCAGCAGTAGGACAGGGGGGGGTATGTGGCAGTACTTC.

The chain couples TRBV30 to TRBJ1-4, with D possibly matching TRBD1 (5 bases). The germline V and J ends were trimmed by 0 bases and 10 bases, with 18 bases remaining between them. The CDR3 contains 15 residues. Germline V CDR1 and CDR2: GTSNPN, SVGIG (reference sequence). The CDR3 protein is CAWSVRRGTGGKLFF. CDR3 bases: TGTGCCTGGAGTGTACGAAGAGGGACCGGGGGAAAACTGTTTTTT.

Written as DNA, the CDR3 is TGTGCCAGCAGCAAAGTAGACAGGGACTACGAGCAGTACTTC. Translating it yields CASSKVDRDYEQYF. The V call is TRBV21-1, the J call TRBJ2-7; the D call TRBD1 from the table was never checked on the DNA. TRBV21-1 is an annotated pseudogene. The CDR3 totals 14 residues.

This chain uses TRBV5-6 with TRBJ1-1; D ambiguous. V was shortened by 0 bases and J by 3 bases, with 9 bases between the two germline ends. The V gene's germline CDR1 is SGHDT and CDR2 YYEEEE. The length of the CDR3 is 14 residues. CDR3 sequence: CASSLAGRDTEAFF. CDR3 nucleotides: TGTGCCAGCAGCTTGGCCGGGAGGGACACTGAAGCTTTCTTT.

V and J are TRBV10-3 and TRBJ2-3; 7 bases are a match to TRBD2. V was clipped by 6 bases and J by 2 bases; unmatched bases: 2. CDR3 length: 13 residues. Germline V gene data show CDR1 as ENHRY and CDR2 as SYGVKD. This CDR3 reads CAIRGTITDTQYF. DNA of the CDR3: TGTGCCATCAGAGGGACTATCACAGATACGCAGTATTTT.

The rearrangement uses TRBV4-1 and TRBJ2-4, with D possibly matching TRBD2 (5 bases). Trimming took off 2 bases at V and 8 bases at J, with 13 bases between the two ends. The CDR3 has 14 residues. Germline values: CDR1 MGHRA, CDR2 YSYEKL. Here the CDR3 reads CASSQKSMEDIQYF. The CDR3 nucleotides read TGCGCCAGCAGCCAAAAGTCGATGGAGGACATTCAGTACTTC.

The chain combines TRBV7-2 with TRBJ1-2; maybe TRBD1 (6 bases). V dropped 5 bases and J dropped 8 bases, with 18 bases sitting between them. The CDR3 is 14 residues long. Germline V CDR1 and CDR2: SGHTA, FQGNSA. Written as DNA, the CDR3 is TGTGCCAGCAGCATGCTCGGGGGGGGCAAGGGCTACACCTTC. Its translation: CASSMLGGGKGYTF.

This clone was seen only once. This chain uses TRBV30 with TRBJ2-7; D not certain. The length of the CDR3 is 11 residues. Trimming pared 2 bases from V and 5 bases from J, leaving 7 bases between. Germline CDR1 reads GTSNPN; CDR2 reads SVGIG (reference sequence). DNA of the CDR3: TGTGCCTGGAGTATCCTACACGAGCAGTACTTC. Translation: CAWSILHEQYF.

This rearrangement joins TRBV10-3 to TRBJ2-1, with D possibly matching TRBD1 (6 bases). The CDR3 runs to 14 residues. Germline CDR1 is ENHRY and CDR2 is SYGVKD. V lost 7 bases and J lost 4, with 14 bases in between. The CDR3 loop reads CAINGGRLYNEQFF. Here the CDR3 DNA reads TGTGCCATCAATGGGGGCCGCTTGTACAATGAGCAGTTCTTC.

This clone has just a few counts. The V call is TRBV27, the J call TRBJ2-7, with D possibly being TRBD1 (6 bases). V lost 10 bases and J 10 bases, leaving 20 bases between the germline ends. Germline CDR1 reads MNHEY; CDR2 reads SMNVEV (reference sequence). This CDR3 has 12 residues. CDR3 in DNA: TGTGCCACGGGGCCAGGGGTAGCCTCACAGTACTTC. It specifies CATGPGVASQYF.

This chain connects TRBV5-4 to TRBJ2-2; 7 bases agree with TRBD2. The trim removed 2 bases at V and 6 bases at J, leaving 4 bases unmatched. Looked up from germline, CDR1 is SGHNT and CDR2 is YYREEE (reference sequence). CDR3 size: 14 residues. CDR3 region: CASSFTSVPGELFF. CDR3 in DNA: TGTGCCAGCAGCTTCACTAGCGTCCCCGGGGAGCTGTTTTTT.

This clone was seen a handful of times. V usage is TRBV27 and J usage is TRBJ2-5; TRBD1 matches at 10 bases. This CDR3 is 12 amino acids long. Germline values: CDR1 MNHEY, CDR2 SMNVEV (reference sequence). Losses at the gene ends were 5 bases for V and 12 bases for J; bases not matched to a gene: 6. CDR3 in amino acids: CASSLWTGGKYF. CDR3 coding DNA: TGTGCCAGCAGTCTATGGACAGGGGGAAAGTACTTC.

The CDR3 sequence: CASSFLGGGETQYF. DNA of the CDR3: TGTGCCAGCAGTTTCTTGGGAGGTGGGGAGACCCAGTACTTC. The chain is built from TRBV27 and TRBJ2-5; weak D call: TRBD2 (6 bases). Between the trimmed V and J ends, which lost 3 bases and 5 bases, there was a span of 13 bases. The CDR3 is 14 residues long. Per the germline V gene, CDR1 is MNHEY and CDR2 is SMNVEV (reference sequence).

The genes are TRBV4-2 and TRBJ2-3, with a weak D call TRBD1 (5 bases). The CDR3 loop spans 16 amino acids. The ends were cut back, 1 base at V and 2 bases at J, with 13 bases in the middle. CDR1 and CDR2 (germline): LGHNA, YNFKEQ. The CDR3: CASSQAWRQITDTQYF. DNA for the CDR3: TGTGCCAGCAGCCAAGCATGGCGACAGATCACAGATACGCAGTATTTT.